One sample yielded the 16 T cell receptor beta chains listed below, sequenced in a study of blood T cells in healthy people across ages. A J-beta primer mix and a sample-barcoded 5' primer were used in a second PCR of roughly 6 to 11 cycles. TCRdb used MiXCR to reprocess the 5' RACE reads, holding one entry per CDR3 protein. The data contain approximately 900,000 distinct CDR3 sequences, around 48% of them singletons. Sequencing used blood. Receptors originate from a man between 25 and 39 years old in good health.

The chain links TRBV6-6 to TRBJ1-4, with D possibly TRBD1 on 5 matching bases. V lost 0 bases, J lost 7 bases, and 9 bases lay in between. The germline V gene has CDR1 MNHNY and CDR2 SVGAGI (reference sequence). The CDR3 sequence is 14 residues long. Here the CDR3 DNA reads TGTGCCAGCAGTTACTCGAGCAGGGCTGAAAAACTGTTTTTT. Translating gives CASSYSSRAEKLFF.

V and J are TRBV7-2 and TRBJ2-3; 7 nucleotides match TRBD1. CDR1 SGHTA and CDR2 FQGNSA come from the germline V gene. This CDR3 contains 15 residues. Trimming cost V 5 bases and J 1 base; bases outside gene matches: 6. CDR3 residues: CASSELGGGTDTQYF. For the CDR3, the DNA is TGTGCCAGCAGCGAGCTAGGGGGCGGCACAGATACGCAGTATTTT.

This chain uses TRBV20-1 with TRBJ2-7; tentatively, D is TRBD2 (7 bases). Germline-derived CDR1 and CDR2 are DFQATT and SNEGSKA (reference sequence). Trimming shortened V by 6 bases and J by 2 bases, and 20 bases separated the two germline ends. The CDR3 runs 15 residues. The CDR3 reads CSASNRGANPYEQYF. The CDR3 DNA follows: TGCAGTGCAAGCAATCGGGGGGCCAATCCCTACGAGCAGTACTTC.

This rearrangement joins TRBV7-8 to TRBJ2-5; D possibly corresponds to TRBD1 (6 bases). The J call is uncertain, as TRBJ2-7 better fits the DNA end. The CDR3 has 15 residues. CDR1 is SGHVS, CDR2 FQNEAQ, per germline. DNA for the CDR3: TGTGCCAGCAGCTTGTACAGGGATTTCTCGGGCGAGCAGTACTTC. Protein product: CASSLYRDFSGEQYF.

CDR3: CSAMEGLTDTQYF. The CDR3 coding sequence is TGCAGTGCTATGGAGGGCCTCACAGATACGCAGTATTTT. The genes are TRBV20-1 and TRBJ2-3; D may be TRBD2 (6 bases). The CDR3 consists of 13 residues. V was clipped by 4 bases and J by 2 bases, with 10 bases between them. CDR1 is DFQATT, CDR2 SNEGSKA, per germline (reference sequence).

The rearrangement links TRBV7-2 to TRBJ2-1; 7 bases agree with TRBD2. The CDR3 consists of 15 residues. The V segment lost 2 bases and the J segment 5 bases; nucleotides outside the gene matches: 6. Germline V gene data show CDR1 as SGHTA and CDR2 as FQGNSA. This CDR3 reads CASSLPGGLNNEQFF. CDR3 nucleotides: TGTGCCAGCAGCTTACCCGGGGGACTAAACAATGAGCAGTTCTTC.

This clonotype was detected only a few times. The chain joins TRBV27 to TRBJ2-7; perhaps D is TRBD1 or TRBD2 (5 bases each). The J call may be wrong; the DNA end is better matched by TRBJ2-5. This CDR3 region has 13 residues. From germline, CDR1 is MNHEY and CDR2 SMNVEV (reference sequence). CDR3 residues: CASSPGTSGTQYF. As DNA, the CDR3 is TGTGCCAGCAGTCCAGGGACCAGTGGGACCCAGTACTTC.

The chain recombines TRBV4-1 with TRBJ1-4; possibly TRBD1 for D (5 bases). Germline-derived CDR1 and CDR2 are MGHRA and YSYEKL. The V and J ends lost 0 bases and 6 bases respectively, with 11 bases between them. The CDR3 runs 15 residues. The CDR3 reads CASSQEGDVDEKLFF. The CDR3 nucleotides read TGCGCCAGCAGCCAAGAAGGGGACGTTGATGAAAAACTGTTTTTT.

The chain joins TRBV5-6 to TRBJ2-1; no clear D. V lost 0 bases and J lost 4, with 11 bases in between. The CDR3 sequence is 15 residues long. From germline, CDR1 is SGHDT and CDR2 YYEEEE. The CDR3 coding sequence is TGTGCCAGCAGCTTGGCCGAGTCCCTTTACAATGAGCAGTTCTTC. This sequence encodes CASSLAESLYNEQFF.

This clonotype was observed a handful of times. The V gene is TRBV3-1, the J gene TRBJ2-1; D gene ambiguous. Trimming removed 6 bases at V and 5 bases at J, with 20 bases between. This CDR3 region has 16 residues. The germline gives CDR1 LGHDT, CDR2 YNNKEL (reference sequence). CDR3 coding DNA: TGTGCCAGCAGATCCGAGAGGACCCACGCCCACAATGAGCAGTTCTTC. This sequence encodes CASRSERTHAHNEQFF.

Only a few counts were recorded for this clonotype. The chain uses TRBV4-2 and TRBJ2-1; perhaps TRBD1 as D (5 bases). V was shortened by 0 bases and J by 6 bases, with 15 bases between the two germline ends. The CDR3 runs 16 residues. The germline CDR1 and CDR2 sequences are LGHNA and YNFKEQ. The CDR3 DNA reads as TGTGCCAGCAGCCAAGATGGGGCTTCGGTAGGCAATGAGCAGTTCTTC. Protein: CASSQDGASVGNEQFF.

The chain couples TRBV25-1 to TRBJ2-1; the match to TRBD2 covers 10 bases. The germline V gene encodes CDR1 MGHDK and CDR2 SYGVNS. Trimming cost V 3 bases and J 7 bases; bases outside gene matches: 9. CDR3 size: 16 residues. CDR3 nucleotides: TGTGCCAGCAGTGACCTCGCTAGCGGGGGATATAATGAGCAGTTCTTC. Translated, it gives CASSDLASGGYNEQFF.

Regarding this clonotype: A read error may account for a junction end that differs from germline. The chain has TRBV20-1 and TRBJ2-5; TRBD1 or TRBD2 may be the D gene (5 bases each). The CDR3 totals 16 residues. Per the germline V gene, CDR1 is DFQATT and CDR2 is SNEGSKA (reference sequence). CDR3 region: CSASSPWGPTQATQYF. For the CDR3, the DNA is TGCAGTGCTAGTTCTCCCTGGGGACCCACTCAAGCGACCCAGTACTTC.

This clonotype appeared a few times. The chain combines TRBV29-1 with TRBJ1-5; TRBD1 is a possible D gene (5 bases). This CDR3 region has 13 residues. Germline V gives CDR1 SQVTM, CDR2 ANQGSEA. Deletions cut 6 bases from V and 7 bases from J, with 16 bases between. The CDR3 reads CSVSLGGRQPQHF. The DNA of the CDR3 is TGCAGCGTCTCCCTGGGGGGTCGGCAGCCCCAGCATTTT. The entire variable domain, with the rest obtained from reference TRBV29-1 and TRBJ1-5, is as follows: SAVISQKPSRDICQRGTSLTIQCQVDSQVTMMFWYRQQPGQSLTLIATANQGSEATYESGFVIDKFPISRPNLTFSTLTVSNMSPEDSSIYLCSVSLGGRQPQHFGDGTRLSIL.

The chain links TRBV20-1 to TRBJ2-3, with D perhaps being TRBD1 or TRBD2 (5 bases each). This CDR3 region has 12 residues. CDR1 and CDR2 (germline): DFQATT, SNEGSKA (reference sequence). V lost 5 bases and J 7 bases, leaving 13 bases between the germline ends. CDR3 nucleotides: TGCAGTGCTGGGACCACCCTGAATACGCAGTATTTT. Protein: CSAGTTLNTQYF.

This chain joins TRBV28 and TRBJ2-3; 9 bases fit TRBD1. Germline-derived CDR1 and CDR2 are MDHEN and SYDVKM. This CDR3 comprises 15 residues. Trimming at V came to 8 bases and at J to 7 bases, leaving 13 bases not matched to a gene. As DNA, the CDR3 is TGTGCCAGCGGCCCGGGACAGGGAGGAGAGTATACGCAGTATTTT. This encodes CASGPGQGGEYTQYF.